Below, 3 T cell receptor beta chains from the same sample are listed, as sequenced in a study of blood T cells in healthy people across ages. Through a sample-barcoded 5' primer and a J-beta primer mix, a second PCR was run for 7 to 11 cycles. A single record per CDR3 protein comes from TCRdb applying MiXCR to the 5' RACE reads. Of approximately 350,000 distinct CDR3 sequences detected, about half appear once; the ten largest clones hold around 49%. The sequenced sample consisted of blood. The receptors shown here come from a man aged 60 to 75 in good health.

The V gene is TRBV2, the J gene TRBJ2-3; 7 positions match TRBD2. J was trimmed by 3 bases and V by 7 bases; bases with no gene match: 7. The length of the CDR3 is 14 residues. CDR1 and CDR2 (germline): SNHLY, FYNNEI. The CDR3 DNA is TGTGCCAGCAAAGGCGGGAGATGGACAGATACGCAGTATTTT. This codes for CASKGGRWTDTQYF.

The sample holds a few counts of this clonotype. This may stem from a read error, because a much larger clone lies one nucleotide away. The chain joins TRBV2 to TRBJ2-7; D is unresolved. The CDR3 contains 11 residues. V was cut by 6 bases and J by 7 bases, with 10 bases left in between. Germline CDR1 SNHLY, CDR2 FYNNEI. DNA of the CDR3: TGTGCCAGCAGGGAGTTACATGAGCAGTACTTC. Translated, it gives CASRELHEQYF. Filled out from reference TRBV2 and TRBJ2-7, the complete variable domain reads EPEVTQTPSHQVTQMGQEVILRCVPISNHLYFYWYRQILGQKVEFLVSFYNNEISEKSEIFDDQFSVERPDGSNFTLKIRSTKLEDSAMYFCASRELHEQYFGPGTRLTVT.

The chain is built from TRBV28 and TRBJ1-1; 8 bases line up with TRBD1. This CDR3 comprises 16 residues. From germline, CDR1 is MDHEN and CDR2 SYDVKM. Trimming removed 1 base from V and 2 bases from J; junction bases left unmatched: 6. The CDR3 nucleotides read TGTGCCAGCAGTTTATTCCTGACAGGGGCAAACACTGAAGCTTTCTTT. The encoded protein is CASSLFLTGANTEAFF.